The clone carrying this T cell receptor beta chain showed up just once. Treatment denoted: about 20 received Ad26.COV2.S at low or high dose, single or two shots; several received placebo; per-sample allocation not given. The samples were gathered on day 63 after the first injection of vaccine or placebo. This record belongs to a study of Ad26.COV2.S vaccination and SARS-CoV-2 variants. Sequenced by immunoSEQ multiplex PCR; TCRdb stores in-frame clones only, minus some. The sample carries about 320,000 clones, under 90% recorded once. The sequence derives from a person between 18 and 60 years old who received the Ad26.COV2.S COVID-19 vaccine or a placebo. The source was peripheral blood, collected in a trial of Ad26.COV2.S vaccine versus placebo.

The CDR3 here is CASSDSPRRTDTQYF. The CDR3 DNA reads as TGTGCCAGCAGCGACTCCCCACGCCGCACAGATACGCAGTATTTT. This chain connects TRBV3-1 (or the pseudogene TRBV3-2) to TRBJ2-3; D remains unclear. Trimming removed 5 bases at V and 1 base at J, with 13 bases between. Germline V gene lookup returns CDR1 LGHDT and CDR2 YNNKEL (reference sequence). This CDR3 spans 15 amino acids.